The TCR beta chain under discussion was sequenced for a study of cytomegalovirus exposure and HLA in healthy donors. Primers: 60 Vbeta forward and 13 Jbeta reverse. This table comes from immunoSEQ multiplex PCR, and its TCRdb copy is limited to in-frame clones, with some not included. The data show 110,000 to 150,000 clones, with about two thirds seen just once and 2% to 2.5% held by the top ten. The junction had 8 bases not matched to a gene; V was cut back by 2 bases and J by 4 bases. This CDR3 is 16 amino acids long. CDR1 is MRHNA and CDR2 is SNTAGT in the germline V gene. As to this clone: Its matching antigen is unknown.

Notes on the study in general: A later analysis found that most CMV-associated TCR beta chains appeared HLA-restricted. Specific recognition of CMV antigens was confirmed in vitro for a few chains (all CMV-associated). Both high specificity and high sensitivity reportedly marked the classifier's diagnosis of cytomegalovirus status. Most likely, a cluster of highly shared sequence variants arose as a sequencing artifact.

The V gene is TRBV6-4, the J gene TRBJ1-2, with 9 bases that match TRBD1. Material for sequencing was PBMCs. This receptor was taken from a man aged 40-50 years in good health and CMV-seronegative. CDR3 coding DNA: TGTGCCAGCAGTGACGATCGGGGGACAGGGCCCTATGGCTACACCTTC. Translating it yields CASSDDRGTGPYGYTF.